The table lists the clone carrying this T cell receptor (beta chain) with many counts. Its antigen is unidentified. Clones were sequenced by immunoSEQ multiplex PCR, and TCRdb holds only the in-frame ones, with some missing. The table has 85,000 to 100,000 clones, over 85% seen once. The entry originates in a study of OX40 agonist ivuxolimab in advanced cancers. At the level of the study: The patients got ivuxolimab, which is an agonistic anti-OX40 (CD134) antibody. Averaging about 60 years in age, with a range of about 23 to 79, the cohort was about 86% male.

The length of the CDR3 is 14 residues. Trimming removed 0 bases at V and 9 bases at J, with 12 bases between. The V gene's germline CDR1 is SGHAT and CDR2 FQNNGV. The study, taken as a whole, reports: Some nonresponders additionally presented with little normalized T-cell clonal expansion.

The TCR was taken from an adult with an advanced solid tumor such as melanoma, head and neck, liver or kidney cancer. Sequencing used CD4+ or CD8+ T cells sorted from blood, obtained in a trial of the OX40 agonist ivuxolimab. V gene TRBV11-2 combines with J gene TRBJ2-1; D is undetermined. The CDR3: CASSLETGWGEQFF. The CDR3 region has the DNA TGTGCCAGCAGCTTAGAGACGGGCTGGGGTGAGCAGTTCTTC. Drawing the rest from reference TRBV11-2 and TRBJ2-1, the complete variable domain is EAGVAQSPRYKIIEKRQSVAFWCNPISGHATLYWYQQILGQGPKLLIQFQNNGVVDDSQLPKDRFSAERLKGVDSTLKIQPAKLEDSAVYLCASSLETGWGEQFFGPGTRLTVL.